This T cell receptor beta chain emerged from a study of blood T cells in healthy people across ages. A second 7 to 11 cycle PCR used barcoded and J-beta primers. One entry per CDR3 protein, called by TCRdb with MiXCR from the 5' RACE reads. The table shows about 1.4 million distinct CDR3 sequences, with almost 60% occurring only once. Note on this clonotype: An end of the junction differs from the germline gene, which may be a read error.

Germline CDR1 MGHRA, CDR2 YSYEKL. CDR3 length: 16 amino acids. The genes are TRBV4-1 and TRBJ1-1, with D unresolved. Sequencing was carried out using blood. The sequence was collected from a man aged 18 to 29 in good health. The CDR3: CASSKEPRTVNTEAFF. The CDR3 DNA sequence: TGCGCCAGCAGCAAAGAACCCCGGACCGTGAACACTGAAGCTTTCTTT.